One sample yielded the 23 T cell receptor beta chains listed below, sequenced in a study of blood T cell repertoires in COVID-19. TCRdb keeps only in-frame clones here, not all; method: immunoSEQ multiplex PCR. The data contain over 150,000 clones, 83% of them seen just once; the ten biggest clones take up roughly 1.9%. The sequenced sample consisted of peripheral blood. The receptors were gathered from an elderly woman with acute or convalescent COVID-19.

This clone has a single count. The CDR3 DNA reads as TGCGCCAGCAGCTTGGTGGGTGGGAGTCAGCCCCAGCATTTT. Its translation: CASSLVGGSQPQHF. The chain has TRBV5-1 and TRBJ1-5; D not resolved. This CDR3 is built from 14 residues. Germline V CDR1 and CDR2: SGHRS, YFSETQ. The V gene lost 0 bases and the J gene lost 6 bases, with 10 bases spanning the gap.

J is TRBJ2-4 and V is TRBV5-1, with TRBD1 as a possible D gene (6 bases). CDR1 is SGHRS, CDR2 YFSETQ, per germline. This CDR3 has 16 amino acids. Trimming cost V 0 bases and J 11 bases, with 21 bases left between them. Written as DNA, the CDR3 is TGCGCCAGCAGCTTGGGGGACACACCGTCGACCAACCTTCAGTACTTC. It specifies CASSLGDTPSTNLQYF.

V gene TRBV7-2 combines with J gene TRBJ1-4; D gene ambiguous. V gave up 1 base and J gave up 5 bases, with 8 bases separating them. CDR1 is SGHTA and CDR2 is FQGNSA in the germline V gene. The CDR3 contains 14 residues. The CDR3 DNA sequence: TGTGCCAGCAGCTTAGGGGCAGAGAATGAAAAACTGTTTTTT. It is translated as CASSLGAENEKLFF.

This rearrangement joins TRBV14 to TRBJ1-4; TRBD1 matches 10 bases. CDR3 length equals 16 residues. Germline V CDR1 and CDR2: SGHDN, FVKESK. Germline trimming cut 5 bases from V and 6 bases from J; bases unmatched to any gene: 9. The CDR3 sequence: CASSSGGGTGDEKLFF. The CDR3 nucleotides read TGTGCCAGCAGCAGTGGAGGAGGGACAGGGGATGAAAAACTGTTTTTT.

The J gene is TRBJ2-5, the V gene TRBV29-1; weak D call: TRBD2 (6 bases). The CDR3 is 15 residues long. The germline CDR1 and CDR2 sequences are SQVTM and ANQGSEA. V gave up 0 bases and J gave up 5 bases, with 16 bases separating them. CDR3 nucleotides: TGCAGCGTTGAAGATGTGGGACTCTGGGGCGAGACCCAGTACTTC. It encodes CSVEDVGLWGETQYF. The variable domain in full, completed from reference TRBV29-1 and TRBJ2-5, reads SAVISQKPSRDICQRGTSLTIQCQVDSQVTMMFWYRQQPGQSLTLIATANQGSEATYESGFVIDKFPISRPNLTFSTLTVSNMSPEDSSIYLCSVEDVGLWGETQYFGPGTRLLVL.

The genes are TRBV6-5 and TRBJ2-3; 7 bases agree with TRBD2. From germline, CDR1 is MNHEY and CDR2 SVGAGI. With V trimmed by 2 bases and J by 5 bases, 10 bases remained unmatched. This CDR3 has 16 residues. The CDR3 sequence is CASSYVPGRGRDTQYF. The CDR3 DNA follows: TGTGCCAGCAGTTACGTCCCAGGGAGGGGTCGAGATACGCAGTATTTT.

This sequence joins TRBV20-1 and TRBJ2-7; maybe TRBD1 (5 bases). CDR1 and CDR2 (germline): DFQATT, SNEGSKA (reference sequence). This CDR3 has 11 amino acids. V was clipped by 6 bases and J by 3 bases, with 9 bases between them. CDR3 in amino acids: CSALTGYEQYF. The CDR3 nucleotides read TGCAGTGCGCTTACAGGCTACGAGCAGTACTTC.

The chain carries TRBV12-5 and TRBJ2-6; 12 positions agree with TRBD1. Germline values: CDR1 LGHNT, CDR2 FRNRAP. Trimming removed 5 bases from V and 3 bases from J; junction bases left unmatched: 11. CDR3 length: 19 amino acids. CDR3 sequence (DNA): TGTGCTAGTGGTATCACTACCGGGACAGGGGGCGGTGGGGCCAACGTCCTGACTTTC. The encoded protein is CASGITTGTGGGGANVLTF.

This chain joins TRBV21-1 and TRBJ1-5; the D call of TRBD1 is as the table states it, not checked on the DNA. TRBV21-1 is designated a pseudogene. The CDR3 loop spans 13 amino acids. CDR3 in amino acids: CASIRDSEQPQHF. The CDR3 DNA sequence: TGTGCCAGCATACGGGACAGTGAACAGCCCCAGCATTTT.

The table lists this clone with a count of one. The rearrangement links TRBV6-1 to TRBJ1-5, with D possibly TRBD1 on 6 matching bases. V was cut by 0 bases and J by 5 bases, with 8 bases left in between. This CDR3 has 14 amino acids. Germline lookup yields CDR1 MNHNS and CDR2 SASEGT. CDR3 in amino acids: CASSEAQGHQPQHF. The CDR3 DNA follows: TGTGCCAGCAGTGAAGCGCAGGGGCATCAGCCCCAGCATTTT.

This sequence joins TRBV28 and TRBJ1-5; D might be TRBD1 (5 bases). The CDR3 has 15 residues. The germline gives CDR1 MDHEN, CDR2 SYDVKM. V gave up 7 bases and J gave up 1 base, with 14 bases separating them. CDR3 sequence: CASKGWGGSNQPQHF. The CDR3 region has the DNA TGTGCCAGCAAGGGGTGGGGGGGAAGCAATCAGCCCCAGCATTTT.

The V and J genes are TRBV9 and TRBJ2-5; D possibly corresponds to TRBD1 (7 bases). This CDR3 has 16 amino acids. Germline V lookup: CDR1 SGDLS, CDR2 YYNGEE. Trimming shortened V by 0 bases and J by 5 bases, and 17 bases separated the two germline ends. In DNA form, the CDR3 reads TGTGCCAGCAGCGTAGGTACACAGGGGAGGCGGGAGACCCAGTACTTC. It yields the protein CASSVGTQGRRETQYF.

This clone came up a few times. The chain couples TRBV18 to TRBJ2-5, with TRBD1 matching over 7 bases. CDR1 KGHSH and CDR2 LQKENI come from the germline V gene. Trimming took 1 base from V and 3 from J; bases not matched to a gene: 5. CDR3 size: 15 residues. The CDR3 DNA is TGTGCCAGCTCACCACGGACAGGAGAGAAAGAGACCCAGTACTTC. It encodes CASSPRTGEKETQYF.

The V gene is TRBV29-1, the J gene TRBJ2-5; a possible D gene is TRBD2 (6 bases). CDR1 and CDR2 (germline): SQVTM, ANQGSEA. The V gene lost 0 bases and the J gene lost 6 bases, with 8 bases spanning the gap. This CDR3 region has 12 residues. The CDR3 nucleotides read TGCAGCGTTGAAGAGCGGGGAAAGACCCAGTACTTC. It yields the protein CSVEERGKTQYF.

The chain combines TRBV4-3 with TRBJ2-5; D may be TRBD1 (5 bases). Germline CDR1 LGHNA, CDR2 YSLEER. The CDR3 is 15 amino acids. Between the trimmed V and J ends, which lost 4 bases and 1 base, there was a span of 13 bases. The DNA for the CDR3 is TGCGCCAGCAGCCGAGAGTACAGGCCCCAAGAGACCCAGTACTTC. The encoded protein is CASSREYRPQETQYF.

This clone was found once. The chain uses TRBV21-1 and TRBJ1-5; the table gives TRBD1 as D, unverified against the DNA. TRBV21-1 is termed a pseudogene. This CDR3 has 15 residues. This CDR3 is CASSKKDRGNQPQHF. DNA for the CDR3: TGTGCCAGCAGCAAAAAGGACAGGGGCAATCAGCCCCAGCATTTT.

This chain uses TRBV23-1 with TRBJ1-5, with D tentatively TRBD1 (6 bases). TRBV23-1 is an ORF, and what it does is uncertain. This CDR3 region has 15 residues. V lost 3 bases and J lost 7, with 16 bases in between. The CDR3 region is CASSHPLTGNQPQHF. DNA for the CDR3: TGCGCCAGCAGTCACCCACTTACAGGGAACCAGCCCCAGCATTTT.

This clone was found a few times. This chain joins TRBV14 and TRBJ2-1; TRBD2 matches 13 bases. The CDR3 covers 16 residues. The germline CDR1 and CDR2 sequences are SGHDN and FVKESK. V shed 1 base, J shed 9 bases, and the junction held 6 bases outside the gene matches. CDR3 residues: CASSQATSGRNGEQFF. The CDR3 DNA follows: TGTGCCAGCAGCCAAGCGACTAGCGGGAGGAACGGTGAGCAGTTCTTC.

CDR3 sequence reads: CASSQDITAEAFF. CDR3 bases: TGCGCCAGCAGCCAAGATATAACAGCTGAAGCTTTCTTT. The chain uses TRBV4-3 and TRBJ1-1; D remains unclear. V lost 0 bases to trimming and J lost 6 bases, with 8 bases between them. Germline V gene data show CDR1 as LGHNA and CDR2 as YSLEER. The CDR3 runs 13 residues.

This clone has more than one count but fewer than ten. The CDR3 region is CASSQDWLAFRATDTQYF. The CDR3 DNA reads as TGCGCCAGCAGCCAAGACTGGCTGGCCTTCCGTGCCACAGATACGCAGTATTTT. The V call is TRBV4-3, the J call TRBJ2-3; no clear D. The ends were cut back, 0 bases at V and 2 bases at J, with 18 bases in the middle. CDR1 and CDR2 (germline): LGHNA, YSLEER. This CDR3 has 18 residues.

This chain connects TRBV6-2 or TRBV6-3 to TRBJ2-7; D is possibly TRBD1 (5 bases). This CDR3 is 15 amino acids long. Germline CDR1 and CDR2: MNHEY and SVGEGT. Trimming took off 2 bases at V and 2 bases at J, with 13 bases between the two ends. This CDR3 is CASSYGLGATYEQYF. The CDR3 DNA sequence: TGTGCCAGCAGTTACGGGCTTGGGGCAACCTACGAGCAGTACTTC.

This chain links TRBV5-5 with TRBJ2-5; 8 nucleotides match TRBD1. The CDR3 has 14 amino acids. Germline V CDR1 and CDR2: SGHKS, YYEKEE (reference sequence). V lost 2 bases to trimming and J lost 5 bases; unmatched junction nucleotides: 5. The CDR3 bases are TGTGCCAGCAGCTTAGACAGGGGCGGGGAGACCCAGTACTTC. Protein: CASSLDRGGETQYF.

This clone came up once. Other DNA sequences in this sample translate to the same CDR3. V usage is TRBV18 and J usage is TRBJ1-5, with TRBD1 matching over 8 bases. The CDR3 loop spans 15 amino acids. After removal of 6 bases from V and 3 bases from J, the junction contained 7 bases not matched to a gene. The germline gives CDR1 KGHSH, CDR2 LQKENI. CDR3 in amino acids: CASSPGQGNNQPQHF. As DNA, the CDR3 is TGTGCCAGCTCTCCTGGACAGGGAAACAATCAGCCCCAGCATTTT.